Below are 31 T cell receptor beta chains sequenced from a single sample in a study of tumor-infiltrating lymphocytes in glioblastoma multiforme. TCR beta libraries were built from RNA through three nested multiplex PCR rounds using modified ARM-PCR. TCRdb re-called the multiplex PCR reads through MiXCR, storing one row per CDR3 protein. The data contain thousands of distinct CDR3 sequences, under 85% of them singletons. Specimen: brain tumor tissue. The receptors were sampled from a male donor with glioblastoma.

The genes are TRBV4-1 and TRBJ1-2; D is unclear. Germline values: CDR1 MGHRA, CDR2 YSYEKL. The CDR3 loop spans 13 amino acids. The ends were cut back, 7 bases at V and 7 bases at J, with 16 bases in the middle. The CDR3 DNA reads as TGCGCCAGCAACCCCCAGACAAGGAGTGGCTACACCTTC. Translating it yields CASNPQTRSGYTF.

The rearrangement uses TRBV11-2 and TRBJ2-3; D is perhaps TRBD1 or TRBD2 (6 bases each). The CDR3 sequence is 15 residues long. The V end lost 2 bases, the J end lost 5 bases, and 14 bases lay between the germline ends. The germline CDR1 and CDR2 sequences are SGHAT and FQNNGV. The CDR3 spells CASSLQGRRVDTQYF. CDR3 nucleotides: TGTGCCAGCAGCTTACAGGGGAGGAGAGTAGATACGCAGTATTTT.

The J gene is TRBJ2-1, the V gene TRBV6-5; TRBD2 matches at 9 bases. The CDR3 is 15 residues long. The germline gives CDR1 MNHEY, CDR2 SVGAGI. Losses at the gene ends were 1 base for V and 13 bases for J; bases not matched to a gene: 11. The CDR3 DNA is TGTGCCAGCAGTTACTTAGCGGGAGTCCCCTACGACCAGTTCTTC. Encoded protein: CASSYLAGVPYDQFF.

This clonotype was counted a few times. A much larger clone lies one base from this, so it may be a read error. The genes are TRBV7-8 and TRBJ1-4; D uncertain. The germline gives CDR1 SGHVS, CDR2 FQNEAQ. The CDR3 sequence is 15 residues long. The CDR3, as DNA: TGTGTCAGCAGCTTTCTATCCGGGGAAGGGGAAAAACTGTTTTTT. Its translation: CVSSFLSGEGEKLFF.

The rearrangement joins TRBV10-3 to TRBJ2-5; 8 positions agree with TRBD1. The germline V gene has CDR1 ENHRY and CDR2 SYGVKD. Germline trimming cut 2 bases from V and 1 base from J; bases unmatched to any gene: 9. This CDR3 has 17 residues. As DNA, the CDR3 is TGTGCCATCAGTGAGATTGTAGACAGGGGTCCCCAAGAGACCCAGTACTTC. Translating it yields CAISEIVDRGPQETQYF.

Turning to this clonotype: The junction departs from germline at one end; a sequencing error may be responsible. J is TRBJ2-7 and V is TRBV5-6; D may be TRBD2 (6 bases). Germline assignment: CDR1 SGHDT and CDR2 YYEEEE. This CDR3 region has 13 residues. The CDR3 reads CVSSLTSLHEKYF. CDR3 coding DNA: TGCGTCAGCAGCTTGACTAGTCTCCACGAGAAGTACTTC. Filled out from reference TRBV5-6 and TRBJ2-7, the complete variable domain reads DAGVTQSPTHLIKTRGQQVTLRCSPKSGHDTVSWYQQALGQGPQFIFQYYEEEERQRGNFPDRFSGHQFPNYSSELNVNALLLGDSALYLCVSSLTSLHEKYFGPGTRLTVT.

Here the CDR3 reads CASCLSNTEAFF. The CDR3 bases are TGTGCCAGCTGCCTATCGAACACTGAAGCTTTCTTT. The chain combines TRBV5-6 with TRBJ1-1, with D hard to call. This CDR3 has 12 residues. V was shortened by 7 bases and J by 1 base, with 8 bases between the two germline ends. Germline-derived CDR1 and CDR2 are SGHDT and YYEEEE.

The chain employs TRBV6-1 and TRBJ2-7, with D maybe TRBD2 (6 bases). V lost 2 bases to trimming and J lost 6 bases, with 11 bases between them. CDR1 is MNHNS and CDR2 is SASEGT in the germline V gene. The CDR3 loop spans 13 amino acids. Written as DNA, the CDR3 is TGTGCCAGCAGTGAATCGGGGGTTCTCGAGCAGTACTTC. Translated: CASSESGVLEQYF.

This clonotype was seen only a few times. The chain couples TRBV29-1 to TRBJ2-3; the D gene could be TRBD1 or TRBD2 (5 bases each). The germline gives CDR1 SQVTM, CDR2 ANQGSEA. Trimming took off 4 bases at V and 0 bases at J, with 5 bases between the two ends. The CDR3 covers 12 residues. This chain's CDR3 is CSVGDSTDTQYF. In nucleotides, the CDR3 is TGCAGCGTTGGGGACAGCACAGATACGCAGTATTTT.

The chain joins TRBV11-1 to TRBJ2-5, with TRBD1 matching over 10 bases. CDR1 and CDR2 from the germline V gene are SGHAT and FQDESV (reference sequence). V lost 8 bases to trimming and J lost 5 bases; unmatched junction nucleotides: 14. This CDR3 is built from 16 residues. This chain's CDR3 is CASGLPGQGVRETQYF. The CDR3 coding sequence is TGTGCCAGCGGCCTCCCCGGACAGGGGGTAAGGGAGACCCAGTACTTC.

In regard to this clonotype: At one of its ends the junction is not consistent with the germline gene, which may arise from a read error. The CDR3 region is CASSFGEPNERLF. CDR3 nucleotide sequence: TGCGCCAGCAGCTTCGGAGAGCCCAATGAGCGGCTCTTC. The chain combines TRBV11-3 with TRBJ2-1; maybe TRBD2 (5 bases). This CDR3 contains 13 residues. From germline, CDR1 is SGHNT and CDR2 YENEEA.

In regard to this clonotype: A junction end diverges from the germline sequence, so it may reflect a read error. V gene TRBV11-2 combines with J gene TRBJ2-2; perhaps TRBD1 as D (6 bases). CDR3 size: 16 residues. Germline CDR1 and CDR2: SGHAT and FQNNGV. Here the CDR3 DNA reads TGTGCCAGCAGCCCCGGGACATTCGCGAGCACCAGGGAGCTGTTTTTT. Translated: CASSPGTFASTRELFF.

With respect to this clonotype: A read error may produce the germline difference seen at one junction end. The chain recombines TRBV5-4 with TRBJ2-2; possible D gene TRBD2, 5 bases. The CDR3 has 15 amino acids. The germline gives CDR1 SGHNT, CDR2 YYREEE (reference sequence). CDR3 residues: CASSLRASSPGELFF. DNA of the CDR3: TGTGCCAGCAGCTTACGGGCTTCGTCTCCCGGGGAGCTCTTTTTT. Variable domain in full (rest from reference TRBV5-4 and TRBJ2-2): ETGVTQSPTHLIKTRGQQVTLRCSSQSGHNTVSWYQQALGQGPQFIFQYYREEENGRGNFPPRFSGLQFPNYSSELNVNALELDDSALYLCASSLRASSPGELFFGEGSRLTVL.

V is TRBV6-6 and J is TRBJ1-5; D gene unclear. This CDR3 has 12 residues. Trimming removed 7 bases at V and 2 bases at J, with 6 bases between. The germline V gene encodes CDR1 MNHNY and CDR2 SVGAGI (reference sequence). The CDR3 protein is CASNWGNQPQHF. The CDR3 DNA reads TGTGCCAGCAATTGGGGCAATCAGCCCCAGCATTTT.

As concerns this clonotype: In this CDR3 the conserved last residue, phenylalanine or tryptophan, is missing, so a read error is likely. J is TRBJ2-2 and V is TRBV11-2; D may be TRBD2 (5 bases). CDR1 is SGHAT and CDR2 is FQNNGV in the germline V gene. Trimming stripped 7 bases from V and 2 bases from J, with 29 bases between. The CDR3 loop spans 20 amino acids. CDR3: CASTTSFGQGLAVNTGELFL. In DNA form, the CDR3 reads TGTGCCAGCACCACCTCATTCGGCCAAGGGCTAGCAGTAAACACCGGGGAGCTGTTTCTT.

With respect to this clonotype: The missing conserved phenylalanine or tryptophan at the end of this CDR3 makes a read error likely. J is TRBJ2-3 and V is TRBV5-1; no firm D call. V was pared by 4 bases and J by 2 bases, with 17 bases between. This CDR3 spans 16 amino acids. The germline V gene has CDR1 SGHRS and CDR2 YFSETQ. Written as DNA, the CDR3 is TGCGCCAGCAGCCTACGGACCCCAGCATTCACAGATACGCAGTATTCT. As protein: CASSLRTPAFTDTQYS.

The rearrangement links TRBV4-1 to TRBJ2-7; D perhaps matches TRBD2 (6 bases). Trimming cost V 1 base and J 0 bases, with 19 bases left between them. Per the germline V gene, CDR1 is MGHRA and CDR2 is YSYEKL. The CDR3 is 18 amino acids. For the CDR3, the DNA is TGCGCCAGCAGCCAAGTTGCGGGATTAGCGGCCAACTCCTACGAGCAGTACTTC. Translated, it gives CASSQVAGLAANSYEQYF.

This clonotype came up many times. The V gene is TRBV30, the J gene TRBJ1-2, with TRBD1 identical over 8 bases. Trimming cost V 1 base and J 3 bases; bases outside gene matches: 10. Germline V gene sequence: CDR1 GTSNPN, CDR2 SVGIG (reference sequence). The CDR3 consists of 16 residues. CDR3 amino acids: CAWSASRDRHDYGYTF. The CDR3 DNA sequence: TGTGCCTGGAGTGCCTCCCGGGACAGGCACGACTATGGCTACACCTTC.

The genes are TRBV11-3 and TRBJ2-6; a possible D gene is TRBD1 (5 bases). In germline, CDR1 is SGHNT, CDR2 YENEEA. The ends were cut back, 5 bases at V and 4 bases at J, with 9 bases in the middle. The CDR3 loop spans 14 amino acids. Written as DNA, the CDR3 is TGTGCCAGCAGCCCCAGGGCCGGGGCCAACGTCCTGACTTTC. As protein: CASSPRAGANVLTF.

The rearrangement links TRBV11-2 to TRBJ2-7, with 8 bases matching TRBD2. This CDR3 is 14 amino acids long. With 4 bases clipped from V and 0 bases from J, the junction kept 2 bases outside the gene matches. From germline, CDR1 is SGHAT and CDR2 FQNNGV. The CDR3: CASSSGTSSYEQYF. CDR3 DNA: TGTGCCAGCAGCTCCGGGACTAGCTCCTACGAGCAGTACTTC.

This chain links TRBV10-3 with TRBJ1-5; D perhaps matches TRBD1 (6 bases). This CDR3 is built from 16 residues. Looked up from germline, CDR1 is ENHRY and CDR2 is SYGVKD. The germline V and J ends were trimmed by 8 bases and 2 bases, with 19 bases remaining between them. CDR3 nucleotide sequence: TGTGCCATCGGGGGGGGAGACAGGTATGGCAATCAGCCCCAGCATTTT. Its protein product is CAIGGGDRYGNQPQHF.

The rearrangement joins TRBV11-2 to TRBJ1-3; D remains unclear. The germline V gene has CDR1 SGHAT and CDR2 FQNNGV. V lost 7 bases and J 7 bases, leaving 44 bases between the germline ends. The CDR3 extends over 23 amino acids. The CDR3 is CASTPSFGQGLAVNTGELNTIYF. DNA for the CDR3: TGTGCCAGCACCCCCTCATTCGGCCAAGGGCTAGCGGTAAACACCGGGGAGCTGAACACCATATATTTT. The whole variable domain, filled in from reference TRBV11-2 and TRBJ1-3, reads EAGVAQSPRYKIIEKRQSVAFWCNPISGHATLYWYQQILGQGPKLLIQFQNNGVVDDSQLPKDRFSAERLKGVDSTLKIQPAKLEDSAVYLCASTPSFGQGLAVNTGELNTIYFGEGSWLTVV.

The chain is built from TRBV11-3 and TRBJ2-1, with unresolved D. The last part of the DNA fits TRBJ2-7 better; the J call may be wrong. CDR1 SGHNT and CDR2 YENEEA come from the germline V gene. The CDR3 is made up of 13 amino acids. As DNA, the CDR3 is TGTGCCAGCAACTTCGAAGGGCCCAATGAGCAGTACTTC. Protein sequence: CASNFEGPNEQYF.

The J gene is TRBJ1-4, the V gene TRBV20-1; the D gene is possibly TRBD1 (5 bases). The germline V gene has CDR1 DFQATT and CDR2 SNEGSKA (reference sequence). The CDR3 has 14 amino acids. Trimming shortened V by 0 bases and J by 8 bases, and 13 bases separated the two germline ends. The CDR3 DNA sequence: TGCAGTGCTAGAGATGCGGCAGGGTCAGAAAAACTGTTTTTT. It codes for CSARDAAGSEKLFF.

This clonotype was picked up a small number of times. The chain combines TRBV29-1 with TRBJ2-7; the D gene is possibly TRBD2 (5 bases). This CDR3 comprises 13 residues. V lost 6 bases and J lost 5, with 17 bases in between. CDR1 and CDR2 from the germline V gene are SQVTM and ANQGSEA. The DNA for the CDR3 is TGCAGCGTCTTCCGGGATGATCCCAACGAGCAGTACTTC. Translation: CSVFRDDPNEQYF.

The chain combines TRBV20-1 with TRBJ2-7; 9 bases are shared with TRBD2. The germline V gene encodes CDR1 DFQATT and CDR2 SNEGSKA (reference sequence). The J segment lost 11 bases and the V segment lost 4 bases, leaving 12 bases of the junction unmatched. CDR3 length equals 13 residues. CDR3 loop: CSAKGLAGGEKYF. The DNA for the CDR3 is TGCAGTGCTAAGGGACTAGCAGGAGGGGAGAAGTACTTC.

In regard to this clonotype: One end of the junction does not line up with germline, which may come from a read error. The CDR3 is CASSGEQIEQLF. The DNA for the CDR3 is TGTGCCAGCAGTGGGGAGCAAATTGAGCAGCTCTTT. The gene calls are TRBV11-2 and TRBJ2-1; D possibly corresponds to TRBD2 (5 bases). The CDR3 spans 12 residues. The germline V gene has CDR1 SGHAT and CDR2 FQNNGV.

A remark on this clonotype: Its ends do not fully match the called genes, so a read error is possible. V gene TRBV29-1 combines with J gene TRBJ2-7; possible D gene TRBD1, 5 bases. This CDR3 region has 14 residues. CDR1 and CDR2 from the germline V gene are SQVTM and ANQGSEA. The CDR3: CSVQETERFYEQYF. In DNA, the CDR3 is TGCAGCGTTCAAGAGACAGAGAGGTTCTATGAGCAGTACTTC.

Concerning this clonotype itself: Here the CDR3 omits its conserved ending phenylalanine or tryptophan, so a read error is the likely source. This chain links TRBV10-3 with TRBJ2-1; 7 nucleotides agree with TRBD1. The germline CDR1 and CDR2 sequences are ENHRY and SYGVKD. There are 17 residues in the CDR3. The CDR3, as DNA: TGTGCCATCAGTGGCCAGGGGGAGACGGGCTCCTACAAAGAGCAGTTCCTC. Protein product: CAISGQGETGSYKEQFL.

Remarks on this clonotype: A read error may produce the germline difference seen at one junction end. The chain uses TRBV11-1 and TRBJ2-7, with D maybe TRBD1 (6 bases). Germline V gives CDR1 SGHAT, CDR2 FQDESV (reference sequence). The CDR3 has 13 residues. DNA of the CDR3: TGTACCAGCACCCTGGATCAGGGGTACGAGCAGTACTTC. Its protein product is CTSTLDQGYEQYF. Combining the CDR3 with reference TRBV11-1 and TRBJ2-7 gives the whole variable domain EAEVAQSPRYKITEKSQAVAFWCDPISGHATLYWYRQILGQGPELLVQFQDESVVDDSQLPKDRFSAERLKGVDSTLKIQPAELGDSAMYLCTSTLDQGYEQYFGPGTRLTVT.

The chain couples TRBV11-3 to TRBJ2-2; 7 nucleotides match TRBD1. V was pared by 3 bases and J by 5 bases, with 6 bases of the junction left unmatched. This CDR3 has 15 residues. Germline V gene lookup returns CDR1 SGHNT and CDR2 YENEEA. The CDR3, as DNA: TGTGCCAGCAGCTTTACAGGGGTGAAGACCGGGGAGCTGTTTTTT. It codes for CASSFTGVKTGELFF.